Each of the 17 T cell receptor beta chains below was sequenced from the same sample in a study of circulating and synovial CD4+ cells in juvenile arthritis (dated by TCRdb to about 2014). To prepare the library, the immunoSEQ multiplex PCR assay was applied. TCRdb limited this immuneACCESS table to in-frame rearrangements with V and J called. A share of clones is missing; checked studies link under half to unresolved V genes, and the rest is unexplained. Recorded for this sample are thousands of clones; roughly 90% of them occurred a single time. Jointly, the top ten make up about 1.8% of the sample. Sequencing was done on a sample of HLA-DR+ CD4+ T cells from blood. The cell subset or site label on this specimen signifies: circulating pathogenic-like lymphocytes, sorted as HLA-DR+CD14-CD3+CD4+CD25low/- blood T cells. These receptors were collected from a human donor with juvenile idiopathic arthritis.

The CDR3 DNA follows: TGTGCCTGGACTAGCGGGAGTATAGGGAATGAGCAGTTCTTC. As protein: CAWTSGSIGNEQFF. The chain carries TRBV30 and TRBJ2-1; 10 bases fit TRBD2. Trimming took 4 bases from V and 7 from J; bases not matched to a gene: 7. The CDR3 length is 14 residues. CDR1 GTSNPN and CDR2 SVGIG come from the germline V gene (reference sequence). The full variable domain, completed using reference TRBV30 and TRBJ2-1, is SQTIHQWPATLVQPVGSPLSLECTVEGTSNPNLYWYRQAAGRGLQLLFYSVGIGQISSEVPQNLSASRPQDRQFILSSKKLLLSDSGFYLCAWTSGSIGNEQFFGPGTRLTVL.

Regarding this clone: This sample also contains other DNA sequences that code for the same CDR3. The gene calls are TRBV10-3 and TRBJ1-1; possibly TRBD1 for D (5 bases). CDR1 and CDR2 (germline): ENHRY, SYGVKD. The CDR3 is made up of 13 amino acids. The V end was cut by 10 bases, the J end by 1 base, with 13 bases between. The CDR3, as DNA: TGTGCCACCTACAGGAGTAGGAACACTGAAGCTTTCTTT. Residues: CATYRSRNTEAFF.

The CDR3 reads CASSMGREGRADTQYF. CDR3 sequence (DNA): TGTGCCAGTAGTATGGGTAGGGAGGGACGCGCAGATACGCAGTATTTT. The genes are TRBV19 and TRBJ2-3; 7 nucleotides match TRBD2. This CDR3 has 16 amino acids. Germline V gene data show CDR1 as LNHDA and CDR2 as SQIVND (reference sequence). J was trimmed by 4 bases and V by 3 bases; bases with no gene match: 10.

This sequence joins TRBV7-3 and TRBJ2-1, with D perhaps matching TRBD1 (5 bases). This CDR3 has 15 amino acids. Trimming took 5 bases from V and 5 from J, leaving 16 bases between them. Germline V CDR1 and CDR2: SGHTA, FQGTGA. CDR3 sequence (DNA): TGTGCCAGCAGCACCCACCAGGGCAGGGACAATGAGCAGTTCTTC. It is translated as CASSTHQGRDNEQFF.

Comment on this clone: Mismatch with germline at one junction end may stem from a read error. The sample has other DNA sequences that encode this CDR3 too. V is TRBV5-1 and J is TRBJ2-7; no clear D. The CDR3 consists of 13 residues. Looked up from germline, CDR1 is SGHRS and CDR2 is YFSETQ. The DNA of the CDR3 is TGTGCCAGCAGCTTCACTACGGGCTACGAGCAGTACTTC. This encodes CASSFTTGYEQYF.

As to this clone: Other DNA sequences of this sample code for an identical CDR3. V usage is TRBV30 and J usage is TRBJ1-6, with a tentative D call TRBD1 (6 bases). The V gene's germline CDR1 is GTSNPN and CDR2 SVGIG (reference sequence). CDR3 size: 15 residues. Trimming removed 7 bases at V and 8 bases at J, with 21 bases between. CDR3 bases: TGTGCCTCCTCCTCCTTGAGCCACAGGGATTCACCCCTCCACTTT. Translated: CASSSLSHRDSPLHF. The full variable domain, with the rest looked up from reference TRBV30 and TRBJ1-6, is SQTIHQWPATLVQPVGSPLSLECTVEGTSNPNLYWYRQAAGRGLQLLFYSVGIGQISSEVPQNLSASRPQDRQFILSSKKLLLSDSGFYLCASSSLSHRDSPLHFGNGTRLTVT.

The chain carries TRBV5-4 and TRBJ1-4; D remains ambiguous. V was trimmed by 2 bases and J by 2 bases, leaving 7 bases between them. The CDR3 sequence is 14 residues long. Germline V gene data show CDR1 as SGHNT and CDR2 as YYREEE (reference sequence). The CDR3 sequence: CASSFGVTNEKLFF. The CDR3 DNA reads TGTGCCAGCAGCTTTGGAGTCACTAATGAAAAACTGTTTTTT.

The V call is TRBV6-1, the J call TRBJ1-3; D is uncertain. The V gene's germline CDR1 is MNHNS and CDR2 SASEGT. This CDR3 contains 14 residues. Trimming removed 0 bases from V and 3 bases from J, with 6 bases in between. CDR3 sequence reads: CASSEAYIGNTIYF. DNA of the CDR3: TGTGCCAGCAGTGAAGCATACATTGGAAACACCATATATTTT.

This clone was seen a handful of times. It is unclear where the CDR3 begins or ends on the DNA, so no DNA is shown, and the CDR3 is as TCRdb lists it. The CDR3 here is CASSTAMGAHFGEQYF. The chain combines TRBV19 with TRBJ2-7; TRBD1, as called in the table, went unchecked against the DNA. Germline lookup yields CDR1 LNHDA and CDR2 SQIVND (reference sequence). Both ends counted, the CDR3 spans 16 residues.

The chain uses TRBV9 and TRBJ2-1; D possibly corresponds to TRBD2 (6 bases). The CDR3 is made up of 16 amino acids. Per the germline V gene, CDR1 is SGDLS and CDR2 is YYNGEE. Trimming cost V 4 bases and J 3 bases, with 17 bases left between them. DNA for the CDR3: TGTGCCAGCAGCCCATCTCCCATGCGGGGCTACAATGAGCAGTTCTTC. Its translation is CASSPSPMRGYNEQFF.

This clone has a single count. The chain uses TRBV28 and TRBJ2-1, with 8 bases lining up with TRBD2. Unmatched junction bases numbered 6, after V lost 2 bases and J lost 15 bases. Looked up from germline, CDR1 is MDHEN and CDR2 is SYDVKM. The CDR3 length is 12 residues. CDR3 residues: CASSLRGLEAFF. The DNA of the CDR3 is TGTGCCAGCAGTTTAAGGGGACTAGAGGCGTTCTTC.

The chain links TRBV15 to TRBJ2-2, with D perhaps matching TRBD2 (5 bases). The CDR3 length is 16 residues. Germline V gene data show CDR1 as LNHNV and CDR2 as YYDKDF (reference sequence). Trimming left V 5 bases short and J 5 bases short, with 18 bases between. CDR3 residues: CATSGNRAPGTGELFF. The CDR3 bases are TGTGCCACCAGCGGAAATCGGGCCCCGGGGACCGGGGAGCTGTTTTTT.

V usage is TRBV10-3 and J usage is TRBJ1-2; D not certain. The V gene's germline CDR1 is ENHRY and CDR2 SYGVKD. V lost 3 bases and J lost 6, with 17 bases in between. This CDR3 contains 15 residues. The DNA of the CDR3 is TGTGCCATCAGTGATCTCCGGGATCTTGAGAATGGCTACACCTTC. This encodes CAISDLRDLENGYTF.

The CDR3, as DNA: TGTGCCAGCAGCCCGAGCGGGGGTAGCACAGATACGCAGTATTTT. The encoded protein is CASSPSGGSTDTQYF. The gene calls are TRBV7-3 and TRBJ2-3; TRBD2 matches 8 bases. The CDR3 loop spans 15 amino acids. Germline V gives CDR1 SGHTA, CDR2 FQGTGA. Trimming took 5 bases from V and 0 from J; bases not matched to a gene: 4.

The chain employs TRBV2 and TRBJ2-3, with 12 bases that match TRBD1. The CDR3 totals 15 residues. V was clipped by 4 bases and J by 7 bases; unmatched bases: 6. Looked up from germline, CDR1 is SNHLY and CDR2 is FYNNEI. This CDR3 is CASSGDRGRPNTQYF. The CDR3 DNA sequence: TGTGCCAGCAGTGGGGACAGGGGGCGGCCCAATACGCAGTATTTT.

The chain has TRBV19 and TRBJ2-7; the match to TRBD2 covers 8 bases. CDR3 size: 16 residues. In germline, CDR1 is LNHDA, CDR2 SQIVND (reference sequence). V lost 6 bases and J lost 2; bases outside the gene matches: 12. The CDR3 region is CASSQRESSIPYEQYF. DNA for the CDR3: TGTGCCAGTAGCCAGCGGGAGTCGTCTATTCCCTACGAGCAGTACTTC.

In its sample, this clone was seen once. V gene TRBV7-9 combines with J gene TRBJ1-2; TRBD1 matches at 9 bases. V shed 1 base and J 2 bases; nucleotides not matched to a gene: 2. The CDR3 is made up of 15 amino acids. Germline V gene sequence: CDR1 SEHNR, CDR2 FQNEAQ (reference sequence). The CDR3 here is CASSLGQGVNYGYTF. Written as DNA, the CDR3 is TGTGCCAGCAGCTTAGGACAGGGGGTGAACTATGGCTACACCTTC.